This T cell receptor (beta chain) emerged from a study of blood T cell repertoires in COVID-19. At the level of the study: COVID-19 samples, acute and convalescent, were from the United States, Italy and Spain. The analysed material was cDNA or gDNA that came from T cells, B-cell-depleted T cells, or PBMCs.

TCRdb's copy holds only in-frame clones and misses some; the assay was immunoSEQ multiplex PCR. Here the sample spans some 260,000 clones, 75% to 90% being singletons. This CDR3 comprises 16 residues. This receptor was identified in a woman aged 25 to 39 with acute COVID-19. The source material was PBMCs or T cells enriched from blood (not recorded which). J is TRBJ2-1 and V is TRBV12-2; the table gives TRBD2 as D, unverified against the DNA. TRBV12-2 represents a pseudogene. The CDR3 DNA reads TGTGCAAGTCGAAAGTCCTCCGAGACTAGCGGGAAGGATCGGTTCTTC. Translated: CASRKSSETSGKDRFF.